The source of this T cell receptor beta chain is a study of sequential checkpoint blockade in melanoma (dated by TCRdb to about 2019). As for the study more broadly: Patients were assigned by 1:1 randomization to either first-line nivolumab followed by ipilimumab (arm A) or ipilimumab followed by nivolumab (arm B). Both trial sequences were followed by maintenance nivolumab.

Notes on this clone: Its antigen is unknown. The input lacks base qualities; no much larger clone sits a single base away.

TCRbeta CDR3 regions were immunosequenced from genomic DNA with the immunoSEQ Assay. Prior to high-throughput sequencing, genomic DNA was amplified by bias-controlled multiplex PCR. For the original study's pipeline: To quantify the absolute abundance of each unique TCRbeta CDR3 region, the sequences were collapsed and filtered. Clonality, defined as 1 minus Pielou's evenness, was calculated using only productive rearrangements. A previously published method was used to identify clones whose frequencies were significantly greater in on-treatment samples than in baseline samples. Not all clones reach the TCRdb copy of this immuneACCESS table, which keeps in-frame sequences only. Checked studies attribute under half of the gap to unresolved V genes and leave the rest unexplained. The D gene and trimming were derived from the DNA, and the V and J assignments and clone size from that table. The sample table lists 25,000 to 30,000 clones, roughly 80% of them with a count of one. About an eighth of the sample goes to the ten largest clones.

The paper's findings and limits, for the study overall: Validation of the response-prediction model combining TCR metrics and mutation burden is needed in larger, independent patient cohorts.

The CDR1 and CDR2 encoded by the germline V gene are MGHRA and YSYEKL. The cysteine opens and the phenylalanine closes a CDR3 of 14 amino acids. Here the CDR3 DNA is all that survives: 42 bases in frame from base 1. V gives up 0 bases and J gives up 4 bases, and the segment between their germline ends measures 7 bases. The treatment or condition label here, explained by the study, means: randomized to nivolumab then ipilimumab (arm A) or the reverse (arm B). No trial patient had received prior DNA-damaging chemotherapy. A FACS Aria II flow cytometer was used to sort live CD3+CD8+ cells that were negative for CD19 and CD56 from thawed PBMCs. Samples were obtained from patients with melanoma enrolled in CheckMate 064, a randomized, open-label phase II trial of sequential checkpoint blockade. Leukapheresis was used to collect peripheral blood mononuclear cells, which were then purified with Ficoll-Paque and frozen in human serum with roughly 10% DMSO. Immediately after sorting, the purity of the sorted blood CD3+CD8+ cells was confirmed to be >98%, and DNA was then extracted.

Sequences were derived from CD8+ T cells sorted from blood (inferred from file names), sampled from a patient given nivolumab and ipilimumab in sequence. The chain is assembled from TRBV4-1 and TRBJ2-1; no D gene is confidently identified. The receptor's source is a human donor with melanoma. The DNA sequence is given as TGCGCCAGCAGCCAAGATCACGGGTACAATGAGCAGTTCTTC. Its translation reads: CASSQDHGYNEQFF.